These T cell receptor beta chains were read from a single sample in a study of blood T cell repertoires in COVID-19. Clones were read by immunoSEQ multiplex PCR, and TCRdb kept only the in-frame ones, dropping some. The table has 200,000 or so clones, 81% seen once. Sequencing was performed on peripheral blood. These receptors were obtained from a woman of 80 years or more with COVID-19, enrolled during active disease. Each CDR3 is given with its conserved first and last residue. Fields, in order: V gene, clone size, D gene, J gene, CDR3 DNA, CDR3 protein. D genes are given only for firm matches. Some rows mark clone size as missing; the rest say once, few, many or name a class of expanded clone.

TRBV2,.,TRBD1,TRBJ2-1,TGTGCCAGCACGAGACAGGGGGCAGACAATGAGCAGTTCTTC,CASTRQGADNEQFF
TRBV27,.,TRBD2,TRBJ2-5,TGTGCCAGCAGTTTACGGGGACCCCGGGGGGGGGAGACCCAGTACTTC,CASSLRGPRGGETQYF
TRBV2,.,.,TRBJ1-4,TGTGCCAGCAGTGAACAGGTCGCAACTAATGAAAAACTGTTTTTT,CASSEQVATNEKLFF
TRBV2,.,TRBD1,TRBJ2-7,TGTGCCAGCCGCGGGACAGGGGGTATCTACGAGCAGTACTTC,CASRGTGGIYEQYF
TRBV6-4,.,TRBD1,TRBJ1-2,TGTGCCAGCAGAACCAGGACCCGGGACAGGGTCCCCTATGGCTACACCTTC,CASRTRTRDRVPYGYTF
TRBV27,.,.,TRBJ2-6,TGTGCCAGCAGTAGGGGTTTAGGGGCCTCTGGGGCCAACGTCCTGACTTTC,CASSRGLGASGANVLTF
TRBV7-9,.,TRBD2,TRBJ2-4,TGTGCCAGCAGCGCCAGCCTAGCGGGGTTAGCCAAAAACATTCAGTACTTC,CASSASLAGLAKNIQYF
TRBV3-1/TRBV3-2,.,.,TRBJ1-6,TGTGCCAGCAGCCGCGTAGCTAGGCGGGGATGGGCTTCACCCCTCCACTTT,CASSRVARRGWASPLHF
TRBV7-9,.,.,TRBJ2-7,TGTGCCAGCAGCTTAGACAGGACCTCCTACGAGCAGTACTTC,CASSLDRTSYEQYF
TRBV5-3,.,.,TRBJ1-1,TGTGCCAGAAGCTCAACGGAGCAGACCTGGAACACTGAAGCTTTCTTT,CARSSTEQTWNTEAFF
TRBV5-6,.,.,TRBJ2-5,TGTGCCAGCAAGGTCGGGGAACAAGAGACCCAGTACTTC,CASKVGEQETQYF
TRBV5-6,.,TRBD1,TRBJ2-1,TGTGCCAGCAGCCCGGGACAGAGGATTTACAATGAGCAGTTCTTC,CASSPGQRIYNEQFF
TRBV27,few,.,TRBJ1-3,TGTGCCAGCAGTTCGTCCTCCGGGATCGGAAACACCATATATTTT,CASSSSSGIGNTIYF
TRBV28,.,TRBD2,TRBJ2-7,TGTGCCAGCAGTAGGTGGCTAGCGGGAAGCGACGAGCAGTACTTC,CASSRWLAGSDEQYF
TRBV7-2,.,TRBD1,TRBJ1-5,TGTGCCAGCAGCTTAGACGGACAGGTCTTTCAGCCCCAGCATTTT,CASSLDGQVFQPQHF
TRBV12-5,.,.,TRBJ1-2,TGTGCTAGTGGTTTGGACACGAGGGGGGGTTTAGACTATGGCTACACCTTC,CASGLDTRGGLDYGYTF
TRBV5-8,.,TRBD2,TRBJ2-1,TGTGCCAGCAGCCCTGGACTAGCGGGGGGGAATGAGCAGTTCTTC,CASSPGLAGGNEQFF
TRBV11-3,.,.,TRBJ2-5,TGTGCCAGCAGCTTAGGCGGGGAGATGTACCAAGAGACCCAGTACTTC,CASSLGGEMYQETQYF
TRBV4-3,few,TRBD1,TRBJ1-1,TGCGCCAGCAGCCTAGGTGGACAGGGGATGGGAACTGAAGCTTTCTTT,CASSLGGQGMGTEAFF
TRBV18,once,TRBD1,TRBJ2-6,TGTGCCAGCTCAACAGACAGGGGGCGTGATTTTTCTGGGGCCAACGTCCTGACTTTC,CASSTDRGRDFSGANVLTF
TRBV5-6,.,TRBD1,TRBJ1-6,TGTGCCAGCAGCCCAACAGGGGATAATTCACCCCTCCACTTT,CASSPTGDNSPLHF
TRBV3-1/TRBV3-2,.,.,TRBJ1-2,TGTGCCAGCAGCCGTCGGTTAGCTAACTATGGCTACACCTTC,CASSRRLANYGYTF
TRBV19,few,.,TRBJ1-5,TGTGCCAGTAGTATATCAGGGGATAGCAATCAGCCCCAGCATTTT,CASSISGDSNQPQHF
TRBV11-2,.,.,TRBJ1-1,TGTGCCAGCAGCTACAATGGGATTGGGGGGGTAGTTTTCTTT,CASSYNGIGGVVFF
TRBV19,.,TRBD1,TRBJ1-5,TGTGCCAGTAGTGGCTCGACAGGGCGCCCCGATCAGCCCCAGCATTTT,CASSGSTGRPDQPQHF
TRBV4-2,.,.,TRBJ2-5,TGTGCCAGCAGCCAAGATGGTAATCCGGGTATCCAAGAGACCCAGTACTTC,CASSQDGNPGIQETQYF
TRBV6-4,.,.,TRBJ2-5,TGTGCCAGCAGTGACCCCCTAATTGGAGCGGTGGTACAAGAGACCCAGTACTTC,CASSDPLIGAVVQETQYF
TRBV5-1,.,TRBD1,TRBJ2-7,TGCGCCAGCAGCTCGGACAGGGTGGGGGAGCAGTACTTC,CASSSDRVGEQYF
TRBV5-1,.,TRBD2,TRBJ2-1,TGCGCCAGCAGCCCCGGGGGGACCTACAATGAGCAGTTCTTC,CASSPGGTYNEQFF
TRBV5-4,.,TRBD2,TRBJ2-1,TGTGCCAGCAGCTTAAGGACTAGCTACAATGAGCAGTTCTTC,CASSLRTSYNEQFF
TRBV5-1,.,.,TRBJ2-5,TGCGCCAGCAGCTTACAGGTGCCCCAAGAGACCCAGTACTTC,CASSLQVPQETQYF
TRBV19,.,.,TRBJ1-5,TGTGCCAGTAGTATACGTACGGGCAATCAGCCCCAGCATTTT,CASSIRTGNQPQHF
TRBV11-1,.,TRBD2,TRBJ2-3,TGTGCCAGCAGCTTGACGGGAGGTTTAAGGACAGATACGCAGTATTTT,CASSLTGGLRTDTQYF
TRBV6-1,.,.,TRBJ2-3,TGTGCCAGCAGTGAACGTCCGGGACACTATCAGGGAGATACGCAGTATTTT,CASSERPGHYQGDTQYF
TRBV6-6,.,.,TRBJ2-7,TGTGCCAGCAGTTACTCAGAGCCGCCGGGCGAGCAGTACTTC,CASSYSEPPGEQYF
TRBV9,.,.,TRBJ2-5,TGTGCCAGCAGCGGCCTAGGTGAATGGGAGACCCAGTACTTC,CASSGLGEWETQYF
TRBV7-2,.,.,TRBJ1-1,TGTGCCAGCACCTTCGTTGTGAACACTGAAGCTTTCTTT,CASTFVVNTEAFF
TRBV2,.,TRBD2,TRBJ2-1,TGTGCCAGCAGCGGAATTCCGGGACTAGCGGCCAGCTCCTACAATGAGCAGTTCTTC,CASSGIPGLAASSYNEQFF
TRBV10-3,.,TRBD2,TRBJ2-5,TGTGCCATCAGTGACTCTAGCGGCGGAGAGACCCAGTACTTC,CAISDSSGGETQYF
TRBV7-9,.,TRBD1,TRBJ1-2,TGTGCCAGCATAGGGACAGGGGACCATGGCTACACCTTC,CASIGTGDHGYTF
TRBV7-9,.,TRBD2,TRBJ2-7,TGTGCCAGCAGCTTGGTCGGGGGGGACTCCTACGAGCAGTACTTC,CASSLVGGDSYEQYF
TRBV7-2,.,.,TRBJ1-4,TGTGCCAGCAGCAAGGCGGGGTGGCCTAATGAAAAACTGTTTTTT,CASSKAGWPNEKLFF
TRBV5-1,.,.,TRBJ1-6,TGCGCCAGCAGCTTGCAGGCAGGGGATTCACCCCTCCACTTT,CASSLQAGDSPLHF
TRBV19,.,TRBD1,TRBJ1-1,TGTGCCAGTAGCGGGTTATTTACAGGGGACACTGAAGCTTTCTTT,CASSGLFTGDTEAFF
TRBV4-3,few,TRBD1,TRBJ2-2,TGCGCCAGCAGCCACCTACAGGGGGCCGGGGAGCTGTTTTTT,CASSHLQGAGELFF
TRBV27,.,TRBD1,TRBJ2-3,TGTGCCAGCAGTTTACGGACAGGGGGGCGGATGACAGATACGCAGTATTTT,CASSLRTGGRMTDTQYF
TRBV5-1,.,.,TRBJ1-6,TGCGCCAGCAGCTCTGGGCGTAGGGGTTCACCCCTCCACTTT,CASSSGRRGSPLHF
TRBV4-1,.,.,TRBJ2-4,TGCGCCAGCAGCCAAGATGGCCTAGCAGGAAACATTCAGTACTTC,CASSQDGLAGNIQYF
TRBV5-1,.,.,TRBJ2-6,TGCGCCAGCAGCTTGAGAGACAGCTCTGGGGCCAACGTCCTGACTTTC,CASSLRDSSGANVLTF
TRBV28,few,TRBD2,TRBJ2-5,TGTGCCAGCAAGTCGGGAGGGCCGGTGAGTCAAGAGACCCAGTACTTC,CASKSGGPVSQETQYF
TRBV3-1/TRBV3-2,.,.,TRBJ2-7,TGTGCCAGCAGCCAAGACCCCCAACCACTCGAGCAGTACTTC,CASSQDPQPLEQYF
TRBV13,.,TRBD1,TRBJ1-1,TGTGCCAGCAGCTTATCAGGGGGCAGTGGGGCTTTCTTT,CASSLSGGSGAFF